Listed here are 3 T cell receptor beta chains from one sample, sequenced in a study of blood T cells in healthy people across ages. With a J-beta primer mix and a sample-barcoded 5' primer, a second PCR ran roughly 6 to 11 cycles. MiXCR, run by TCRdb on the 5' RACE reads, gives a single entry per CDR3 protein. Of around 800,000 distinct CDR3 sequences listed, less than 80% are singletons. The specimen sequenced was blood. These receptors all stem from a man younger than 45 in good health.

This clonotype has just a few counts. This chain connects TRBV4-2 to TRBJ2-5; D unresolved. Trimming took off 1 base at V and 5 bases at J, with 8 bases between the two ends. Germline values: CDR1 LGHNA, CDR2 YNFKEQ. The CDR3 runs to 13 residues. The DNA of the CDR3 is TGTGCCAGCAGCCAAGGTGGTTGGGAGACCCAGTACTTC. This sequence encodes CASSQGGWETQYF.

This chain joins TRBV9 and TRBJ2-3, with 9 nucleotides matching TRBD1. The junction had 8 bases not matched to a gene; V was cut back by 4 bases and J by 2 bases. Germline-derived CDR1 and CDR2 are SGDLS and YYNGEE. This CDR3 spans 16 amino acids. CDR3 nucleotide sequence: TGTGCCAGCAGCCCTAGGACAGGGGATTCCACAGATACGCAGTATTTT. This translates into CASSPRTGDSTDTQYF.

This rearrangement joins TRBV5-1 to TRBJ2-3, with 7 bases lining up with TRBD1. The V gene's germline CDR1 is SGHRS and CDR2 YFSETQ. The CDR3 extends over 15 amino acids. The J segment lost 5 bases and the V segment lost 3 bases, leaving 9 bases of the junction unmatched. The CDR3 is CASSYQGQVRDTQYF. The CDR3 bases are TGCGCCAGCAGCTACCAAGGACAGGTCCGAGATACGCAGTATTTT. The full variable domain, completed using reference TRBV5-1 and TRBJ2-3, is KAGVTQTPRYLIKTRGQQVTLSCSPISGHRSVSWYQQTPGQGLQFLFEYFSETQRNKGNFPGRFSGRQFSNSRSEMNVSTLELGDSALYLCASSYQGQVRDTQYFGPGTRLTVL.